Described below is a single T cell receptor beta chain sequence and its context. Its antigen specificity is not known. Base qualities are not provided; no much larger clone lies one nucleotide away. The sample is drawn from a study of T cell responses to AZD1222 COVID-19 vaccine (TCRdb year 2021). With regard to the full study: TCR sequencing was performed for 233 trial participants, of whom 200 to 210 were given two doses of AZD1222 and 26 were given two doses of MenACWY control vaccine. Trial participants were enrolled into age subgroups of 18-55, 56-69 and 70-plus years, which contained about 150, 27 and 61 TCR-sequenced participants, respectively. Paper-wide results and their limitations: Spike-specific TCR breadth and depth rose significantly after two AZD1222 doses compared with day 0 and with MenACWY recipients. The vaccine-associated CD4 TCRs covered the entire spike protein, and the dominant responses fell in regions 160-218 and 743-854. Participants were mostly white British and included more females than males, and it was suggested by the authors that clonal diversity may have been underestimated. Conclusions about previously exposed vaccinees were limited because only six AZD1222 recipients were SARS-CoV-2 seropositive at baseline. Epitopes outside the regions mutated in the B.1.351 and B.1.1.7 variants were reportedly recognized by nearly half of the unique spike-specific TCRs. No day 14 peak-response samples were available, so repertoires were characterized only after the peak T cell response. The 56-69-year group was small, and its depth increase did not reach significance, likely because of low power.

The CDR3 regions of human TCRbeta chains were analyzed by immunosequencing. For the original study's pipeline: TCRs in the repertoires were compared against a reference library of SARS-CoV-2-specific TCRs that had been generated with the MIRA antigen-specificity platform. Breadth meant the fraction of unique TCRs that were SARS-CoV-2-associated, whereas depth meant the fraction of total T cells that were SARS-CoV-2-associated. Using the MIRA data, each spike-specific TCR was mapped to the spike region that the TCR reacts to and placed in a CD4 or CD8 class. Log10-transformed breadth and depth values were compared by one-way ANOVA with Sidak's multiple comparisons tests. This is the immuneACCESS table as TCRdb keeps it, with only in-frame sequences that have V and J called. A part of the clones is gone; compared with another copy, unresolved V genes explain less than half, and the rest is unexplained. V, J and clone size reflect that table, while D and trimming were determined from the DNA. The sample table shows about 150,000 clones, and more than 70% are seen once. About 5.4% of the sample lies in the top ten.

Including the terminal cysteine and phenylalanine, the CDR3 comprises 17 residues. CDR3 DNA only is kept here, 51 bases in frame from base 1. CDR1 is given as SGHAT and CDR2 as FQNNGV, both from the germline V gene. Relative to germline, V is missing 0 bases and J is missing 3 bases, with 8 bases of the junction outside any gene match. In light of the paper, this sample's time point label describes: about 28 days (+/-7) after the second vaccine dose. AZD1222 recipients given second doses at about 4 weeks or at about 12 weeks were pooled, since spike-specific TCR depth and breadth were not found to differ between the two schedules. The vaccinee samples were drawn from two UK trials, COV001 and COV002, one of which was a single-blind randomized controlled phase 2/3 trial testing AZD1222 (ChAdOx1 nCoV-19) in healthy adults. Trial participant PBMC samples were collected at day 0 and day 28 after the second dose for TCRbeta chain sequencing.

Source: peripheral blood, taken 28 days after the second AZD1222 dose. Recombination connected TRBV11-2 to TRBJ2-5; 9 bases in between match TRBD2. The TCR sequence derives from an adult who received the AZD1222 COVID-19 vaccine. The CDR3 here reads CASSLDYRSSGEETQYF. The DNA is TGTGCCAGCAGCTTAGATTATAGGTCTAGCGGGGAAGAGACCCAGTACTTC.